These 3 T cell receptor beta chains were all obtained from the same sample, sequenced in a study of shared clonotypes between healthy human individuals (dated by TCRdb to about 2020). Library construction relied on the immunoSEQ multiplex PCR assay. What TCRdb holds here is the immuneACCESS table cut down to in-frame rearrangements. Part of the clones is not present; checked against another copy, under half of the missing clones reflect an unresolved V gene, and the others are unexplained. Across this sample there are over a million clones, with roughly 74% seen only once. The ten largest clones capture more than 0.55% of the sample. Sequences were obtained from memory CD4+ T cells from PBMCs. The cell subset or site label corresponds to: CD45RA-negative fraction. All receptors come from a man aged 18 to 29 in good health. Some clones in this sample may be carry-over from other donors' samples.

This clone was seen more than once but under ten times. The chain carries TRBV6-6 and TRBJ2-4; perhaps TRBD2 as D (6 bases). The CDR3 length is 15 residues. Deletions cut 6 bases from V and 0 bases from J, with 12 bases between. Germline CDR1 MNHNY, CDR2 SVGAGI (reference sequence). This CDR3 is CASSKEGQAKNIQYF. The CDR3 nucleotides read TGTGCCAGCAGCAAGGAGGGCCAAGCCAAAAACATTCAGTACTTC.

The CDR3 nucleotides read TGTGCCAGCAGCTTTGGACAGGGGTACACTGAAGCTTTCTTT. Its translation: CASSFGQGYTEAFF. The chain combines TRBV7-9 with TRBJ1-1; 9 bases agree with TRBD1. Germline CDR1 reads SEHNR; CDR2 reads FQNEAQ (reference sequence). The CDR3 length is 14 residues. After removal of 3 bases from V and 3 bases from J, the junction contained 2 bases not matched to a gene.

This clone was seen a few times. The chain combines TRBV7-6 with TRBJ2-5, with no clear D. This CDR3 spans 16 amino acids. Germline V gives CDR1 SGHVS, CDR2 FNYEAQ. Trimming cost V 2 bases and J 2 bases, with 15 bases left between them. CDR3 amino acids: CASSLYISGSQETQYF. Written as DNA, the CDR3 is TGTGCCAGCAGCTTATATATTTCGGGCAGTCAAGAGACCCAGTACTTC.